These 11 T cell receptor beta chains originate from one sample sequenced in a study of CD8 T cells in ankylosing spondylitis. TCRdb itself ran the 5' RACE reads through MiXCR, one entry per CDR3 protein. The sample consists of 300,000 to 350,000 distinct CDR3 sequences, about a fifth of them appearing once. Material: blood, either unsorted or a sorted T cell fraction (not recorded which). The receptors stem from a female donor with ankylosing spondylitis or in good health (not recorded which).

This clonotype has just a few counts. For the CDR3, the DNA is TGTGCCAGCATCGGGACTAGCGTCGGTAATGAGCAGTTCTTC. It codes for CASIGTSVGNEQFF. The rearrangement links TRBV11-2 to TRBJ2-1; TRBD2 matches at 10 bases. This CDR3 region has 14 residues. V was clipped by 7 bases and J by 7 bases; unmatched bases: 7. Per the germline V gene, CDR1 is SGHAT and CDR2 is FQNNGV.

This clonotype was counted only a few times. This sequence joins TRBV10-3 and TRBJ2-5; no definite D call. Trimming shortened V by 3 bases and J by 5 bases, and 4 bases separated the two germline ends. CDR1 is ENHRY and CDR2 is SYGVKD in the germline V gene. CDR3 size: 11 residues. The CDR3 here is CAISEKETQYF. The CDR3 DNA is TGTGCCATCAGTGAAAAGGAGACCCAGTACTTC.

In its sample, this clonotype was seen many times. The genes are TRBV9 and TRBJ2-3; 8 nucleotides agree with TRBD2. V trimming: 4 bases; J trimming: 8 bases; junction bases outside the gene matches: 18. This CDR3 is 17 amino acids long. Germline CDR1 is SGDLS and CDR2 is YYNGEE. In nucleotides, the CDR3 is TGTGCCAGCAGCCAGGGGTCCAGCGGGAGCGATTCCGGTACGCAGTATTTT. This encodes CASSQGSSGSDSGTQYF.

CDR3 protein: CASTLTSGPSYEQYF. CDR3 coding DNA: TGCGCCAGCACCCTTACTAGCGGACCATCCTACGAGCAGTACTTC. The chain joins TRBV5-1 to TRBJ2-7; 8 bases map to TRBD2. V dropped 6 bases and J dropped 1; count of bases not matched to a gene: 9. CDR1 is SGHRS and CDR2 is YFSETQ in the germline V gene. The CDR3 extends over 15 amino acids.

This clonotype was seen only a few times. The chain combines TRBV20-1 with TRBJ2-7, with D perhaps TRBD2 (7 bases). Trimming took 2 bases from V and 7 from J, leaving 18 bases between them. Per germline, CDR1 DFQATT and CDR2 SNEGSKA (reference sequence). This CDR3 spans 14 amino acids. DNA for the CDR3: TGCAGTGCTAGAAAGCTGGACAAGGGGGGGGAGCAGTACTTC. This sequence encodes CSARKLDKGGEQYF.

The table lists this clonotype with a few counts. The chain employs TRBV10-3 and TRBJ2-1; 12 nucleotides match TRBD2. CDR1 is ENHRY, CDR2 SYGVKD, per germline. The CDR3 is 18 amino acids. Trimming removed 0 bases from V and 0 bases from J; junction bases left unmatched: 3. CDR3 in amino acids: CAISESLAGGSSYNEQFF. The DNA for the CDR3 is TGTGCCATCAGTGAGTCGCTAGCGGGAGGGAGCTCCTACAATGAGCAGTTCTTC.

The table lists this clonotype with a few counts. V is TRBV7-2 and J is TRBJ1-1; 7 bases line up with TRBD1. This CDR3 has 12 amino acids. The ends lost 6 bases at V and 10 bases at J; junction bases unmatched: 8. The germline V gene has CDR1 SGHTA and CDR2 FQGNSA. CDR3 nucleotide sequence: TGTGCCAGCAGGGCCCGTCCAGGGGGAGCTTTCTTT. Translating gives CASRARPGGAFF.

There are a few counts of this clonotype. The rearrangement uses TRBV4-2 and TRBJ2-6; the D is unclear. V was trimmed by 1 base and J by 2 bases, leaving 9 bases between them. Germline V CDR1 and CDR2: LGHNA, YNFKEQ. There are 16 residues in the CDR3. The CDR3 nucleotides read TGTGCCAGCAGCCAAGGCGTCAACACTGGGGCCAACGTCCTGACTTTC. This encodes CASSQGVNTGANVLTF.

This clonotype was counted only a few times. This chain joins TRBV6-2 or TRBV6-3 and TRBJ1-1, with 10 nucleotides matching TRBD1. The CDR3 consists of 17 residues. Germline values: CDR1 MNHEY, CDR2 SVGEGT. After removal of 1 base from V and 6 bases from J, the junction contained 11 bases not matched to a gene. The chain's CDR3 is CASSYFRQGANRPEAFF. In DNA, the CDR3 is TGTGCCAGCAGTTACTTTCGACAGGGGGCTAATAGACCTGAAGCTTTCTTT.

The chain links TRBV12-3 or TRBV12-4 to TRBJ2-2; 10 bases line up with TRBD1. The CDR3 extends over 16 amino acids. V was pared by 1 base and J by 6 bases, with 5 bases of the junction left unmatched. The CDR3 loop is CASSLGTGGPSGELFF. CDR3 bases: TGTGCCAGCAGTTTAGGGACAGGGGGTCCGTCCGGGGAGCTGTTTTTT.

The chain is built from TRBV20-1 and TRBJ2-4; the D is unclear. This CDR3 spans 13 amino acids. Per germline, CDR1 DFQATT and CDR2 SNEGSKA (reference sequence). The V end lost 6 bases, the J end lost 4 bases, and 13 bases lay between the germline ends. The CDR3 protein is CSAEYRLKNIQYF. CDR3 nucleotide sequence: TGCAGTGCCGAGTATAGACTGAAAAACATTCAGTACTTC.